The 23 T cell receptor beta chains reported below all come from one sample, sequenced in a study of untreated major depressive disorder. The method was immunoSEQ multiplex PCR; TCRdb's version includes in-frame clones alone and lacks a portion of them. Of tens of thousands of clones in the sample, over 85% were seen once. The sequenced material came from CD4+ T cells from PBMCs. Receptors were obtained from a man aged 25 to 45 in good health.

The V and J genes are TRBV20-1 and TRBJ1-2; D is undetermined. The germline CDR1 and CDR2 sequences are DFQATT and SNEGSKA (reference sequence). The CDR3 is 11 amino acids. The V gene lost 4 bases and the J gene lost 2 bases, with 5 bases spanning the gap. The chain's CDR3 is CSAINNYGYTF. In DNA form, the CDR3 reads TGCAGTGCTATCAACAACTATGGCTACACCTTC.

This chain uses TRBV11-2 with TRBJ2-5, with TRBD2 as a possible D gene (6 bases). Trimming took 5 bases from V and 5 from J, leaving 12 bases between them. Germline V gene lookup returns CDR1 SGHAT and CDR2 FQNNGV. This CDR3 is built from 13 residues. CDR3 sequence: CASSVPGVETQYF. The CDR3 nucleotides are TGTGCCAGCAGCGTCCCGGGAGTTGAGACCCAGTACTTC.

The rearrangement links TRBV6-6 to TRBJ2-1, with D possibly TRBD2 on 6 matching bases. This CDR3 comprises 13 residues. The V and J ends lost 11 bases and 9 bases respectively, with 20 bases between them. The germline gives CDR1 MNHNY, CDR2 SVGAGI (reference sequence). The CDR3 DNA is TGTGCCGCTACGACTCCCGGGAGTACTGAGCAGTTCTTC. Translation gives CAATTPGSTEQFF.

The chain carries TRBV2 and TRBJ2-5, with D unresolved. Trimming stripped 7 bases from V and 3 bases from J, with 15 bases between. This CDR3 comprises 14 residues. From germline, CDR1 is SNHLY and CDR2 FYNNEI. CDR3 DNA sequence: TGTGCCAGCACTCCCTCCAGGCCGGAAGAGACCCAGTACTTC. It codes for CASTPSRPEETQYF.

This clone has a single count. This chain links TRBV30 with TRBJ1-1; unclear D gene. The CDR3 loop spans 11 amino acids. Trimming took 0 bases from V and 7 from J, leaving 6 bases between them. CDR1 is GTSNPN, CDR2 SVGIG, per germline (reference sequence). The CDR3 region has the DNA TGTGCCTGGAGTGTCCGGGTTGAAGCTTTCTTT. Protein: CAWSVRVEAFF.

The rearrangement uses TRBV18 and TRBJ2-2, with 10 nucleotides matching TRBD2. The CDR3 sequence is 16 residues long. V shed 6 bases, J shed 4 bases, and the junction held 8 bases outside the gene matches. CDR1 is KGHSH and CDR2 is LQKENI in the germline V gene. The CDR3 DNA is TGTGCCAGCTCCCCTCGGACTAGCGGTTCCACCGGGGAGCTGTTTTTT. The encoded protein is CASSPRTSGSTGELFF.

This sequence joins TRBV29-1 and TRBJ2-2, with D possibly being TRBD1 (5 bases). Germline loops: CDR1 SQVTM, CDR2 ANQGSEA. The CDR3 extends over 13 amino acids. Trimming pared 5 bases from V and 4 bases from J, leaving 11 bases between. CDR3 DNA sequence: TGCAGCGTTTTAACAGGTACCACCGGGGAGCTGTTTTTT. Translated: CSVLTGTTGELFF.

The chain is built from TRBV2 and TRBJ1-1; D remains ambiguous. Germline V gives CDR1 SNHLY, CDR2 FYNNEI. The CDR3 is 13 amino acids. V shed 2 bases and J shed 1 base, with 5 bases lying between them. The chain's CDR3 is CASSEMANTEAFF. CDR3 bases: TGTGCCAGCAGTGAAATGGCGAACACTGAAGCTTTCTTT.

The V gene is TRBV6-1, the J gene TRBJ2-7, with TRBD1 matching over 7 bases. Germline loops: CDR1 MNHNS, CDR2 SASEGT. CDR3 length: 14 residues. V lost 7 bases, J lost 2 bases, and 8 bases stayed unmatched. CDR3 residues: CASTPRGQTYEQYF. CDR3 sequence (DNA): TGTGCCAGCACTCCTAGGGGGCAAACCTACGAGCAGTACTTC.

The V call is TRBV2, the J call TRBJ2-7; 11 bases match TRBD2. Trimming took 6 bases from V and 5 from J; bases not matched to a gene: 12. There are 16 residues in the CDR3. The germline V gene has CDR1 SNHLY and CDR2 FYNNEI. The CDR3 coding sequence is TGTGCCAGCAGGCCCCGTTCTAGCGGGAGGATCAACGAGCAGTACTTC. Translating gives CASRPRSSGRINEQYF.

J is TRBJ2-7 and V is TRBV18; TRBD2 aligns across 8 bases. Germline values: CDR1 KGHSH, CDR2 LQKENI. With V trimmed by 4 bases and J by 3 bases, 8 bases remained unmatched. This CDR3 is 15 amino acids long. The CDR3 coding sequence is TGTGCCAGCTCACTGGGTAGCGGGACGTTCTACGAGCAGTACTTC. Its translation is CASSLGSGTFYEQYF.

This chain's CDR3 is CASSLDSHSNQPQHF. CDR3 in DNA: TGTGCCAGCAGTTTAGACAGCCATAGCAATCAGCCCCAGCATTTT. This chain links TRBV25-1 with TRBJ1-5; the D gene is possibly TRBD1 (5 bases). Germline V CDR1 and CDR2: MGHDK, SYGVNS. With 5 bases removed from V and 0 bases from J, the gap between germline ends came to 11 bases. This CDR3 contains 15 residues.

V gene TRBV4-3 combines with J gene TRBJ1-2; no clear D. Trimming removed 0 bases from V and 3 bases from J, with 14 bases in between. CDR1 is LGHNA and CDR2 is YSLEER in the germline V gene. This CDR3 comprises 16 residues. In DNA form, the CDR3 reads TGCGCCAGCAGCCAAGATCCCGAGGAAAATTACTATGGCTACACCTTC. Protein product: CASSQDPEENYYGYTF.

The chain is built from TRBV7-6 and TRBJ2-3, with D perhaps matching TRBD2 (7 bases). The CDR3 consists of 15 residues. Germline CDR1 reads SGHVS; CDR2 reads FNYEAQ. The V and J ends lost 6 bases and 6 bases respectively, with 19 bases between them. Here the CDR3 reads CASSGGGSEADTQYF. For the CDR3, the DNA is TGTGCCAGCAGTGGGGGCGGGAGTGAGGCGGATACGCAGTATTTT.

The chain joins TRBV28 to TRBJ2-7; no reliable D call. CDR1 MDHEN and CDR2 SYDVKM come from the germline V gene. V was trimmed by 7 bases and J by 6 bases, leaving 22 bases between them. This CDR3 contains 15 residues. CDR3 bases: TGTGCCAGCACCGAACCTAACTTATCCACCTTCGAGCAGTACTTC. Encoded protein: CASTEPNLSTFEQYF.

The rearrangement joins TRBV7-9 to TRBJ1-1; D perhaps matches TRBD1 (6 bases). V lost 5 bases to trimming and J lost 0 bases, with 10 bases between them. Germline CDR1 and CDR2: SEHNR and FQNEAQ (reference sequence). CDR3 length: 14 residues. This CDR3 reads CASSTRTVNTEAFF. The CDR3 DNA reads TGTGCCAGCAGCACCCGGACAGTGAACACTGAAGCTTTCTTT.

The rearrangement uses TRBV5-6 and TRBJ2-3; 9 bases fit TRBD1. Germline lookup yields CDR1 SGHDT and CDR2 YYEEEE. This CDR3 is built from 18 residues. Losses at the gene ends were 4 bases for V and 2 bases for J; bases not matched to a gene: 14. DNA of the CDR3: TGTGCCAGCAGCCACACCCTGACAGGGGGTATCCCCACAGATACGCAGTATTTT. The encoded protein is CASSHTLTGGIPTDTQYF.

This chain joins TRBV4-1 and TRBJ2-7; D is uncertain. The CDR3 is made up of 17 amino acids. Germline V CDR1 and CDR2: MGHRA, YSYEKL. Trimming removed 0 bases at V and 3 bases at J, with 18 bases between. The CDR3 DNA reads TGCGCCAGCAGCCAAGAGAAAAAATATGGGCAGATCTACGAGCAGTACTTC. It encodes CASSQEKKYGQIYEQYF.

The CDR3, as DNA: TGCGCCAGCAGCCAAGATGGCGGTGAAAAACTGTTTTTT. The encoded protein is CASSQDGGEKLFF. The chain employs TRBV4-1 and TRBJ1-4; D call uncertain. There are 13 residues in the CDR3. The V gene lost 0 bases and the J gene lost 7 bases, with 6 bases spanning the gap. Germline values: CDR1 MGHRA, CDR2 YSYEKL.

The J gene is TRBJ2-7, the V gene TRBV6-1, with D possibly being TRBD1 (5 bases). This CDR3 is built from 14 residues. V lost 1 base to trimming and J lost 2 bases, with 9 bases between them. CDR1 is MNHNS and CDR2 is SASEGT in the germline V gene. The CDR3 protein is CASSEGGAAYEQYF. DNA for the CDR3: TGTGCCAGCAGTGAAGGGGGCGCAGCCTACGAGCAGTACTTC.

The V call is TRBV5-3, the J call TRBJ1-2, with D tentatively TRBD1 (5 bases). TRBV5-3 is classed as an ORF, of uncertain function. Trimming took off 2 bases at V and 3 bases at J, with 20 bases between the two ends. There are 17 residues in the CDR3. CDR3 region: CARSLRQGKRRYYGYTF. Here the CDR3 DNA reads TGTGCCAGAAGCTTACGGCAGGGTAAACGTCGGTACTATGGCTACACCTTC.

This clone was seen only once. The genes are TRBV6-1 and TRBJ2-1; TRBD1 agrees at 7 bases. V was clipped by 6 bases and J by 4 bases; unmatched bases: 9. The CDR3 totals 15 residues. Germline CDR1 and CDR2: MNHNS and SASEGT. The CDR3 reads CASRSGTETYNEQFF. DNA for the CDR3: TGTGCCAGCAGATCCGGGACAGAGACTTACAATGAGCAGTTCTTC.

J is TRBJ2-1 and V is TRBV6-5; D is possibly TRBD2 (5 bases). Germline CDR1 and CDR2: MNHEY and SVGAGI. The CDR3 is 15 amino acids. V dropped 6 bases and J dropped 0 bases, with 12 bases sitting between them. CDR3 in DNA: TGTGCCAGCAGCCGAGGGCGGACCTCCTACAATGAGCAGTTCTTC. It encodes CASSRGRTSYNEQFF.